These 20 T cell receptor beta chains originate from one sample sequenced in a study of human T cells and chemical hapten exposure. TCRdb reanalysed the RACE reads using MiXCR and keeps one entry per CDR3 protein. This sample has tens of thousands of distinct CDR3 sequences; over 6.5% occur once, and the top ten carry approximately 3.5%. Time point indicated: patch test 2, 6 weeks after DPC sensitization. Treatment in this sample: therapeutic diphenylcyclopropenone sensitization with weekly scalp DPC. The sequencing used whole blood, collected in connection with sensitization to the hapten diphenylcyclopropenone (DPC). The receptor source for this set is a woman between 50 and 59 years old with alopecia areata. Some clones in this sample may be carry-over from other donors' samples.

This clonotype occurred many times. This chain uses TRBV29-1 with TRBJ2-2; 7 bases fit TRBD2. The CDR3 runs 14 residues. Germline CDR1 reads SQVTM; CDR2 reads ANQGSEA. The ends lost 5 bases at V and 2 bases at J; junction bases unmatched: 5. The CDR3 DNA reads TGCAGCGTTTCCGGGAGGACCAACACCGGGGAGCTGTTTTTT. Its translation is CSVSGRTNTGELFF.

This chain links TRBV6-2 or TRBV6-3 with TRBJ2-7, with D uncertain. V was cut by 2 bases and J by 2 bases, with 13 bases left in between. This CDR3 spans 15 amino acids. The germline CDR1 and CDR2 sequences are MNHEY and SVGEGT. The CDR3 loop is CASSYGYVRTYEQYF. The CDR3 coding sequence is TGTGCCAGCAGTTACGGGTATGTCAGAACCTACGAGCAGTACTTC.

This clonotype was recorded at least ten times. The chain is built from TRBV4-3 and TRBJ1-5; tentative D call: TRBD1 (5 bases). From germline, CDR1 is LGHNA and CDR2 YSLEER. The CDR3 sequence is 17 residues long. V lost 6 bases, J lost 4 bases, and 22 bases lay in between. The CDR3 sequence is CASSAGAWERGNQPQHF. The CDR3 DNA sequence: TGCGCCAGCAGTGCCGGGGCCTGGGAAAGGGGTAATCAGCCCCAGCATTTT.

This clonotype showed up just a few times. The chain combines TRBV2 with TRBJ2-3, with D perhaps assigned TRBD1 or TRBD2 (6 bases each). The CDR3 runs 14 residues. Germline lookup yields CDR1 SNHLY and CDR2 FYNNEI. V lost 6 bases and J lost 4, with 14 bases in between. CDR3 sequence (DNA): TGTGCCAGCAGGGAGGGGGGTCGGGCAGATACGCAGTATTTT. This encodes CASREGGRADTQYF.

This clonotype appeared a few times. The chain links TRBV2 to TRBJ1-4; no firm D call. V lost 7 bases and J lost 0, with 6 bases in between. The CDR3 runs 13 residues. Germline values: CDR1 SNHLY, CDR2 FYNNEI. The CDR3 DNA is TGTGCCAGCATGAAGTCAACTAATGAAAAACTGTTTTTT. It translates to CASMKSTNEKLFF.

This clonotype has a handful of counts. The J gene is TRBJ2-1, the V gene TRBV7-9; TRBD2 matches at 7 bases. The CDR3 length is 15 residues. Germline V CDR1 and CDR2: SEHNR, FQNEAQ (reference sequence). The V segment lost 4 bases and the J segment 0 bases; nucleotides outside the gene matches: 3. The CDR3, as DNA: TGTGCCAGCAGCTCCCCGGGGGGCTCCTACAATGAGCAGTTCTTC. Its protein is CASSSPGGSYNEQFF.

The chain carries TRBV6-6 and TRBJ2-4; a weak D match, TRBD2 (5 bases). Looked up from germline, CDR1 is MNHNY and CDR2 is SVGAGI (reference sequence). The CDR3 sequence is 13 residues long. V shed 8 bases and J shed 0 bases, with 8 bases lying between them. DNA of the CDR3: TGTGCCAGCGAAGGACTAGCCAAAAACATTCAGTACTTC. Protein: CASEGLAKNIQYF.

This clonotype was recorded at least ten times. The chain joins TRBV2 to TRBJ1-2; a possible D gene is TRBD1 (5 bases). Germline loops: CDR1 SNHLY, CDR2 FYNNEI. The CDR3 totals 16 residues. V shed 10 bases and J shed 1 base, with 22 bases lying between them. CDR3 region: CAILHRQPSYNYGYTF. CDR3 coding DNA: TGTGCCATATTACATAGACAGCCCAGTTATAACTATGGCTACACCTTC.

A few counts support this clonotype. V usage is TRBV12-5 and J usage is TRBJ2-7; 7 nucleotides line up with TRBD2. The length of the CDR3 is 13 residues. V lost 1 base and J lost 5; bases outside the gene matches: 2. In germline, CDR1 is LGHNT, CDR2 FRNRAP. CDR3 in amino acids: CASGLGEGHEQYF. For the CDR3, the DNA is TGTGCTAGTGGTTTGGGGGAGGGCCACGAGCAGTACTTC.

This clonotype has at least ten counts. J is TRBJ1-2 and V is TRBV7-8; D is perhaps TRBD1 (6 bases). V lost 5 bases and J lost 4, with 17 bases in between. The CDR3 sequence is 15 residues long. Per the germline V gene, CDR1 is SGHVS and CDR2 is FQNEAQ. The DNA for the CDR3 is TGTGCCAGCAGCCAAACGGGACATTCTATCTATGGCTACACCTTC. Protein sequence: CASSQTGHSIYGYTF.

A few counts support this clonotype. The chain carries TRBV14 and TRBJ2-3, with D unclear. Germline V gene sequence: CDR1 SGHDN, CDR2 FVKESK. This CDR3 region has 12 residues. The germline V and J ends were trimmed by 6 bases and 8 bases, with 12 bases remaining between them. The DNA for the CDR3 is TGTGCCAGCAGTGCCGGCGTTGGTACGCAGTATTTT. Amino acid sequence: CASSAGVGTQYF.

The chain links TRBV12-5 to TRBJ2-2, with 8 positions matching TRBD1. Looked up from germline, CDR1 is LGHNT and CDR2 is FRNRAP. The ends lost 5 bases at V and 4 bases at J; junction bases unmatched: 3. The CDR3 covers 14 residues. CDR3 in amino acids: CASGAGGGTGELFF. The CDR3 nucleotides read TGTGCTAGTGGTGCAGGGGGCGGCACCGGGGAGCTGTTTTTT.

This clonotype was recorded many times. The CDR3 protein is CASAGQGRQPQHF. CDR3 nucleotide sequence: TGTGCTAGTGCCGGACAGGGTCGACAGCCCCAGCATTTT. V usage is TRBV12-5 and J usage is TRBJ1-5, with TRBD1 matching 8 bases. The J segment lost 7 bases and the V segment lost 7 bases, leaving 6 bases of the junction unmatched. The CDR3 runs to 13 residues. Per the germline V gene, CDR1 is LGHNT and CDR2 is FRNRAP. The full variable domain, with the rest looked up from reference TRBV12-5 and TRBJ1-5, is DARVTQTPRHKVTEMGQEVTMRCQPILGHNTVFWYRQTMMQGLELLAYFRNRAPLDDSGMPKDRFSAEMPDATLATLKIQPSEPRDSAVYFCASAGQGRQPQHFGDGTRLSIL.

This clonotype was counted between two and nine times. This sequence joins TRBV2 and TRBJ1-1, with TRBD1 identical over 9 bases. This CDR3 spans 11 amino acids. Germline V lookup: CDR1 SNHLY, CDR2 FYNNEI. V trimming: 10 bases; J trimming: 7 bases; junction bases outside the gene matches: 4. The CDR3 is CAIGQGLEAFF. The CDR3 DNA sequence: TGTGCCATAGGACAGGGGCTTGAAGCTTTCTTT. The variable domain in full, with the rest retrieved from reference TRBV2 and TRBJ1-1, is EPEVTQTPSHQVTQMGQEVILRCVPISNHLYFYWYRQILGQKVEFLVSFYNNEISEKSEIFDDQFSVERPDGSNFTLKIRSTKLEDSAMYFCAIGQGLEAFFGQGTRLTVV.

CDR3 coding DNA: TGTGCCAGCACCCTTTTAGCGGGGGATGAGCAGTTCTTC. Its protein is CASTLLAGDEQFF. This chain joins TRBV3-1 and TRBJ2-1, with 9 bases fitting TRBD2. The CDR3 contains 13 residues. In germline, CDR1 is LGHDT, CDR2 YNNKEL (reference sequence). Germline trimming cut 7 bases from V and 8 bases from J; bases unmatched to any gene: 6.

This clonotype was seen a handful of times. J is TRBJ2-4 and V is TRBV3-1; TRBD1 matches 7 bases. CDR3 length: 20 residues. CDR1 and CDR2 from the germline V gene are LGHDT and YNNKEL (reference sequence). V lost 4 bases and J lost 0; bases outside the gene matches: 18. The CDR3 nucleotides read TGTGCCAGCAGCCCAACCAGGGGGATAGTAAGTGGAGGAGCCAAAAACATTCAGTACTTC. Amino acid sequence: CASSPTRGIVSGGAKNIQYF.

This chain joins TRBV2 and TRBJ2-1, with 7 bases lining up with TRBD1. This CDR3 contains 12 residues. V lost 7 bases and J lost 7; bases outside the gene matches: 4. CDR1 is SNHLY, CDR2 FYNNEI, per germline. The DNA for the CDR3 is TGTGCCAGCAATTTACAGGGGAATGAGCAGTTCTTC. This translates into CASNLQGNEQFF.

This clonotype was observed a few times. This rearrangement joins TRBV21-1 to TRBJ2-4. TRBV21-1 is noted as a pseudogene. The CDR3 is 17 amino acids. CDR3 DNA sequence: TGTGCCAGCAGCAAAGCGGCGAGACAGCTAGCCAAAAACATTCAGTACTTC. This translates into CASSKAARQLAKNIQYF.

This clonotype was found a few times. The gene calls are TRBV18 and TRBJ1-2, with 10 nucleotides matching TRBD1. The CDR3 sequence is 16 residues long. Per the germline V gene, CDR1 is KGHSH and CDR2 is LQKENI. The junction had 8 bases not matched to a gene; V was cut back by 4 bases and J by 3 bases. CDR3 DNA: TGTGCCAGCTCACGCCGACAGGGGGCTAGAGACTATGGCTACACCTTC. Its protein is CASSRRQGARDYGYTF.

V is TRBV2 and J is TRBJ2-5; TRBD1 matches 8 bases. The CDR3 loop spans 13 amino acids. V lost 6 bases to trimming and J lost 4 bases; unmatched junction nucleotides: 4. Germline V gene data show CDR1 as SNHLY and CDR2 as FYNNEI. CDR3 residues: CASRETGVETQYF. The CDR3 DNA reads TGTGCCAGCAGAGAGACAGGGGTAGAGACCCAGTACTTC. Supplemented by reference TRBV2 and TRBJ2-5, the full variable domain reads EPEVTQTPSHQVTQMGQEVILRCVPISNHLYFYWYRQILGQKVEFLVSFYNNEISEKSEIFDDQFSVERPDGSNFTLKIRSTKLEDSAMYFCASRETGVETQYFGPGTRLLVL.